Shown below are 31 T cell receptor beta chains from a single sample sequenced in a study of shared clonotypes between healthy human individuals. TCRdb keeps only in-frame clones here, not all; method: immunoSEQ multiplex PCR. The data show about a million clones, with 77% seen just once and about 0.94% held by the top ten. Sample: memory CD4+ T cells from PBMCs. Subset indicated: CD45RA-negative fraction. The origin of the receptors is a man between 18 and 35 years old in good health. Some clones in this sample may be carry-over from other donors' samples.

This clone has a single count. The chain carries TRBV4-1 and TRBJ2-7; a weak D match, TRBD1 (5 bases). The CDR3 runs to 15 residues. The germline V and J ends were trimmed by 3 bases and 4 bases, with 16 bases remaining between them. From germline, CDR1 is MGHRA and CDR2 YSYEKL. The CDR3 spells CASSHQVQASYEQYF. The CDR3 DNA is TGCGCCAGCAGCCATCAGGTACAGGCCTCATACGAGCAGTACTTC.

This clone was seen just once. A much larger clone differs from this one at a single base, so this may be a read error. This specimen includes other DNA sequences encoding the same CDR3. The rearrangement links TRBV7-2 to TRBJ2-1; 14 bases map to TRBD2. Germline CDR1 reads SGHTA; CDR2 reads FQGNSA. Trimming at V came to 5 bases and at J to 4 bases, leaving 1 base not matched to a gene. This CDR3 region has 15 residues. The CDR3 DNA follows: TGTGCCAGCAGCAGACTAGCGGGAGGGTACAATGAGCAGTTCTTC. This sequence encodes CASSRLAGGYNEQFF.

V gene TRBV14 combines with J gene TRBJ2-1, with TRBD2 as a possible D gene (6 bases). The CDR3 is 11 residues long. V dropped 4 bases and J dropped 11 bases, with 9 bases sitting between them. Germline CDR1 SGHDN, CDR2 FVKESK. The CDR3 protein is CASSRGTQQFF. CDR3 DNA sequence: TGTGCCAGCAGCCGCGGGACCCAGCAGTTCTTC. Full variable domain (remainder filled in from reference TRBV14 and TRBJ2-1): EAGVTQFPSHSVIEKGQTVTLRCDPISGHDNLYWYRRVMGKEIKFLLHFVKESKQDESGMPNNRFLAERTGGTYSTLKVQPAELEDSGVYFCASSRGTQQFFGPGTRLTVL.

The gene calls are TRBV28 and TRBJ1-5; the D is unclear. The CDR3 length is 13 residues. V was trimmed by 7 bases and J by 1 base, leaving 8 bases between them. CDR1 MDHEN and CDR2 SYDVKM come from the germline V gene. The CDR3 protein is CASTVKSNQPQHF. The CDR3 DNA is TGTGCCAGCACTGTAAAGAGCAATCAGCCCCAGCATTTT. Full variable domain (missing parts from reference TRBV28 and TRBJ1-5): DVKVTQSSRYLVKRTGEKVFLECVQDMDHENMFWYRQDPGLGLRLIYFSYDVKMKEKGDIPEGYSVSREKKERFSLILESASTNQTSMYLCASTVKSNQPQHFGDGTRLSIL.

The rearrangement joins TRBV5-6 to TRBJ2-5, with unresolved D. The CDR3 is 14 residues long. Germline CDR1 reads SGHDT; CDR2 reads YYEEEE. V lost 3 bases and J 4 bases, leaving 13 bases between the germline ends. This CDR3 is CASSSGNRGETQYF. CDR3 DNA sequence: TGTGCCAGCAGCTCCGGAAACAGAGGAGAGACCCAGTACTTC.

This clone was picked up one time. The rearrangement links TRBV5-1 to TRBJ2-7; 10 bases map to TRBD1. V trimming: 4 bases; J trimming: 3 bases; junction bases outside the gene matches: 7. The length of the CDR3 is 15 residues. CDR1 is SGHRS and CDR2 is YFSETQ in the germline V gene. The CDR3 DNA reads TGCGCCAGCAGCGCCACCGGGACAGGGGTCTACGAGCAGTACTTC. Residues: CASSATGTGVYEQYF.

The CDR3 DNA is TGCGCCAGCAGCTTGCTGCAGGAATTCTCTGGGGCCAACGTCCTGACTTTC. This translates into CASSLLQEFSGANVLTF. The chain recombines TRBV5-1 with TRBJ2-6; no clear D gene. V was pared by 1 base and J by 0 bases, with 11 bases between. This CDR3 comprises 17 residues. Germline CDR1 SGHRS, CDR2 YFSETQ.

The chain employs TRBV6-4 and TRBJ2-6, with D possibly being TRBD1 (6 bases). This CDR3 is 15 amino acids long. V lost 4 bases and J 3 bases, leaving 10 bases between the germline ends. The germline CDR1 and CDR2 sequences are MRHNA and SNTAGT. The CDR3 spells CASSAGVSGANVLTF. The DNA of the CDR3 is TGTGCCAGCAGTGCAGGGGTTAGTGGGGCCAACGTCCTGACTTTC.

The chain links TRBV7-2 to TRBJ2-7, with D hard to call. Trimming took off 3 bases at V and 7 bases at J, with 19 bases between the two ends. Germline CDR1 reads SGHTA; CDR2 reads FQGNSA. The CDR3 extends over 15 amino acids. CDR3 sequence: CASSFETTNLREQYF. In nucleotides, the CDR3 is TGTGCCAGCAGCTTCGAAACAACGAACTTGCGGGAGCAGTACTTC.

This sequence joins TRBV28 and TRBJ1-4; TRBD1 matches at 9 bases. The CDR3 loop spans 17 amino acids. V shed 7 bases and J 3 bases; nucleotides not matched to a gene: 12. CDR1 is MDHEN, CDR2 SYDVKM, per germline. Here the CDR3 reads CASNDLGQGWANEKLFF. The CDR3 nucleotides are TGTGCCAGCAACGATCTCGGACAGGGGTGGGCTAATGAAAAACTGTTTTTT.

The chain combines TRBV5-8 with TRBJ2-1; tentative D call: TRBD2 (5 bases). V was shortened by 2 bases and J by 0 bases, with 9 bases between the two germline ends. Germline V CDR1 and CDR2: SGHTS, YDEGEE. The CDR3 is made up of 15 amino acids. CDR3 in DNA: TGTGCCAGCAGCTTCCCGGGAAGCTCCTACAATGAGCAGTTCTTC. Protein product: CASSFPGSSYNEQFF.

This clone was found once. The J gene is TRBJ1-2, the V gene TRBV7-2, with a weak D call TRBD1 (5 bases). The CDR3 consists of 14 residues. Looked up from germline, CDR1 is SGHTA and CDR2 is FQGNSA. V lost 1 base and J lost 10, with 16 bases in between. The CDR3 loop is CASSLVGDRAAYTF. The CDR3 nucleotides are TGTGCCAGCAGCTTAGTGGGGGACCGGGCTGCCTACACCTTC.

Remarks on this clone: Other DNA sequences in the sample encode the same CDR3. This chain joins TRBV18 and TRBJ2-5; TRBD1 is a possible D gene (6 bases). The length of the CDR3 is 14 residues. The germline gives CDR1 KGHSH, CDR2 LQKENI. The V end was cut by 2 bases, the J end by 5 bases, with 12 bases between. For the CDR3, the DNA is TGTGCCAGCTCACCAAGAGGGGGTATGGAGACCCAGTACTTC. Translated: CASSPRGGMETQYF.

This sequence joins TRBV9 and TRBJ2-2; TRBD1 matches 9 bases. The CDR3 runs to 15 residues. The trim removed 2 bases at V and 4 bases at J, leaving 3 bases unmatched. From germline, CDR1 is SGDLS and CDR2 YYNGEE. CDR3 region: CASSVRQGGTGELFF. Written as DNA, the CDR3 is TGTGCCAGCAGCGTTCGACAGGGGGGCACCGGGGAGCTGTTTTTT.

The V gene is TRBV19, the J gene TRBJ1-1, with a possible D match to TRBD1 (6 bases). This CDR3 is 14 amino acids long. V lost 7 bases and J lost 3, with 15 bases in between. Germline CDR1 reads LNHDA; CDR2 reads SQIVND (reference sequence). CDR3 DNA sequence: TGTGCCAGTACCCTAGGGGGGATCCACACTGAAGCTTTCTTT. This translates into CASTLGGIHTEAFF.

The V and J genes are TRBV29-1 and TRBJ2-3, with 8 bases matching TRBD1. The CDR3 runs 14 residues. Trimming at V came to 8 bases and at J to 0 bases, leaving 7 bases not matched to a gene. Germline V CDR1 and CDR2: SQVTM, ANQGSEA. CDR3 bases: TGCAGCTATGAGCGGACAGGGAGCACAGATACGCAGTATTTT. Amino acid sequence: CSYERTGSTDTQYF.

This sequence joins TRBV2 and TRBJ1-5; 7 nucleotides match TRBD1. The CDR3 sequence is 15 residues long. With V trimmed by 4 bases and J by 5 bases, 8 bases remained unmatched. Germline values: CDR1 SNHLY, CDR2 FYNNEI. The CDR3 DNA reads as TGTGCCAGCAGTGTTATGAGGGACAGTGATCAGCCCCAGCATTTT. Protein sequence: CASSVMRDSDQPQHF.

This clone was counted a few times. The V and J genes are TRBV2 and TRBJ2-6; D is unclear. Germline loops: CDR1 SNHLY, CDR2 FYNNEI. The V end lost 4 bases, the J end lost 3 bases, and 4 bases lay between the germline ends. CDR3 size: 13 residues. The CDR3 DNA sequence: TGTGCCAGCAGTGGAGGTGGGGCCAACGTCCTGACTTTC. This sequence encodes CASSGGGANVLTF.

Written as DNA, the CDR3 is TGTGCCAGCAGTGAAACCTCCATCGTCGGGAGAAGGGATGAGCAGTTCTTC. Translation: CASSETSIVGRRDEQFF. The gene calls are TRBV6-1 and TRBJ2-1; a possible D gene is TRBD2 (6 bases). The V end lost 2 bases, the J end lost 8 bases, and 22 bases lay between the germline ends. The CDR3 has 17 amino acids. The germline V gene encodes CDR1 MNHNS and CDR2 SASEGT.

The chain recombines TRBV29-1 with TRBJ2-1; TRBD2 matches at 7 bases. There are 14 residues in the CDR3. J lost 4 bases, V lost 6 bases, and 9 bases had no gene match. Per the germline V gene, CDR1 is SQVTM and CDR2 is ANQGSEA. CDR3 nucleotide sequence: TGCAGCGTCCCCCTGACAGCGGGATACAATGAGCAGTTCTTC. As protein: CSVPLTAGYNEQFF.

The J gene is TRBJ1-4, the V gene TRBV28; D is perhaps TRBD1 (6 bases). Trimming left V 6 bases short and J 5 bases short, with 13 bases between. Germline CDR1 reads MDHEN; CDR2 reads SYDVKM. The CDR3 spans 14 residues. The CDR3 sequence is CASSQGLPNEKLFF. The DNA for the CDR3 is TGTGCCAGCAGCCAGGGGTTGCCCAATGAAAAACTGTTTTTT.

The chain combines TRBV25-1 with TRBJ1-1; D is unclear. Trimming cost V 2 bases and J 4 bases, with 14 bases left between them. Germline lookup yields CDR1 MGHDK and CDR2 SYGVNS. This CDR3 spans 15 amino acids. The CDR3, as DNA: TGTGCCAGCAGTGAACTGGGCAGTCCCAGCACTGAAGCTTTCTTT. This encodes CASSELGSPSTEAFF. Drawing the rest from reference TRBV25-1 and TRBJ1-1, the complete variable domain is EADIYQTPRYLVIGTGKKITLECSQTMGHDKMYWYQQDPGMELHLIHYSYGVNSTEKGDLSSESTVSRIRTEHFPLTLESARPSHTSQYLCASSELGSPSTEAFFGQGTRLTVV.

The rearrangement links TRBV28 to TRBJ2-7, with 9 bases identical to TRBD2. V lost 6 bases and J lost 2; bases outside the gene matches: 17. This CDR3 has 18 amino acids. Germline V gene data show CDR1 as MDHEN and CDR2 as SYDVKM. This CDR3 is CASRTLVFPSGTPYEQYF. The CDR3 DNA follows: TGTGCCAGCAGGACGTTAGTTTTCCCTAGCGGGACCCCCTACGAGCAGTACTTC.

In its sample, this clone was seen many times. The gene calls are TRBV7-9 and TRBJ2-3; D uncertain. CDR1 is SEHNR and CDR2 is FQNEAQ in the germline V gene (reference sequence). The CDR3 is made up of 13 amino acids. V shed 0 bases and J shed 4 bases, with 5 bases lying between them. The CDR3 DNA follows: TGTGCCAGCAGCTTAGCGGTGGCAGATACGCAGTATTTT. Its protein product is CASSLAVADTQYF. Looking up the rest from reference TRBV7-9 and TRBJ2-3 gives the full variable domain: DTGVSQNPRHKITKRGQNVTFRCDPISEHNRLYWYRQTLGQGPEFLTYFQNEAQLEKSRLLSDRFSAERPKGSFSTLEIQRTEQGDSAMYLCASSLAVADTQYFGPGTRLTVL.

This clone showed up just a few times. This sequence joins TRBV10-1 and TRBJ1-5, with D perhaps TRBD1 (5 bases). Trimming pared 2 bases from V and 2 bases from J, leaving 10 bases between. This CDR3 comprises 15 residues. In germline, CDR1 is WNHNN, CDR2 SYGVQD (reference sequence). For the CDR3, the DNA is TGCGCCAGCAGTGAGAGGGCGGGGGGCAATCAGCCCCAGCATTTT. This translates into CASSERAGGNQPQHF.

This chain connects TRBV6-1 to TRBJ1-6; no firm D call. This CDR3 is 15 amino acids long. V lost 6 bases and J 7 bases, leaving 16 bases between the germline ends. The germline V gene encodes CDR1 MNHNS and CDR2 SASEGT. This CDR3 is CASSSQVVRNSPLHF. The CDR3 DNA sequence: TGTGCCAGCAGCTCCCAGGTAGTCCGCAATTCACCCCTCCACTTT.

This chain links TRBV28 with TRBJ2-7, with D possibly being TRBD1 (6 bases). Trimming pared 2 bases from V and 0 bases from J, leaving 20 bases between. The CDR3 extends over 18 amino acids. Germline V gene data show CDR1 as MDHEN and CDR2 as SYDVKM. As DNA, the CDR3 is TGTGCCAGCAGTTTAAACGCAGGGGATTGGGGGAGCTCCTACGAGCAGTACTTC. Protein product: CASSLNAGDWGSSYEQYF.

Concerning this clone: This could be a read error, since a much larger clone is one nucleotide away. This chain uses TRBV25-1 with TRBJ1-1; D not certain. The CDR3 is 14 amino acids. The ends were cut back, 3 bases at V and 1 base at J, with 9 bases in the middle. Per the germline V gene, CDR1 is MGHDK and CDR2 is SYGVNS. CDR3 DNA sequence: TGTGCCAGCAGTGACCGCAGCCCGAACACTGAAGCTTTCTTT. This encodes CASSDRSPNTEAFF.

This sequence joins TRBV7-8 and TRBJ2-7, with D perhaps given as TRBD1 or TRBD2 (6 bases each). This CDR3 is 14 amino acids long. Germline V gene lookup returns CDR1 SGHVS and CDR2 FQNEAQ. Trimming removed 6 bases at V and 5 bases at J, with 17 bases between. The CDR3: CASSYGGRVHEQYF. CDR3 nucleotide sequence: TGTGCCAGCAGTTACGGGGGCAGGGTCCACGAGCAGTACTTC.

This clone was seen a handful of times. This chain's CDR3 is CASSEAPDSQETQYF. CDR3 nucleotide sequence: TGTGCCAGCAGTGAAGCCCCAGATTCTCAAGAGACCCAGTACTTC. The chain links TRBV6-1 to TRBJ2-5; no clear D. V was trimmed by 0 bases and J by 2 bases, leaving 10 bases between them. In germline, CDR1 is MNHNS, CDR2 SASEGT. The CDR3 runs to 15 residues.

The chain couples TRBV5-1 to TRBJ1-3, with D perhaps TRBD1 (6 bases). This CDR3 has 15 residues. Germline lookup yields CDR1 SGHRS and CDR2 YFSETQ. V dropped 3 bases and J dropped 3 bases, with 13 bases sitting between them. CDR3 loop: CASSSTDRDGNTIYF. In DNA form, the CDR3 reads TGCGCCAGCAGCTCTACGGACAGAGATGGAAACACCATATATTTT. Full variable domain (missing parts from reference TRBV5-1 and TRBJ1-3): KAGVTQTPRYLIKTRGQQVTLSCSPISGHRSVSWYQQTPGQGLQFLFEYFSETQRNKGNFPGRFSGRQFSNSRSEMNVSTLELGDSALYLCASSSTDRDGNTIYFGEGSWLTVV.